The next 26 T cell receptor beta chains were all read from a single sample in a study of blood T cell repertoires in COVID-19 (dated by TCRdb to 2020 to 2022). The library relied on the immunoSEQ multiplex PCR assay. Entries here come from immuneACCESS through TCRdb and include only in-frame sequences with V and J called. Some clones fail to appear in such tables; in the studies checked, an unresolved V gene covers under half of the shortfall, and the cause of the remainder is unknown. A total of 98,000 or so clones appear in this sample, about 88% of them only once. The top ten clonotypes cover 4% to 6% of the sample. The sample consisted of peripheral blood. The receptors here all came from a human donor in a cohort sampled during active COVID-19.

This rearrangement joins TRBV28 to TRBJ1-6; D remains unclear. The CDR3 consists of 12 residues. V lost 5 bases and J 9 bases, leaving 8 bases between the germline ends. CDR1 and CDR2 from the germline V gene are MDHEN and SYDVKM. DNA of the CDR3: TGTGCCAGCAGTCCTGGAGTTTCACCCCTCCACTTT. It codes for CASSPGVSPLHF.

V and J are TRBV2 and TRBJ1-2; 7 bases are shared with TRBD1. V was clipped by 6 bases and J by 3 bases; unmatched bases: 4. Germline CDR1 and CDR2: SNHLY and FYNNEI. The CDR3 contains 13 residues. The CDR3, as DNA: TGTGCCAGCAGACCCGGGACAGACTATGGCTACACCTTC. Encoded protein: CASRPGTDYGYTF.

DNA of the CDR3: TGTGCCAGCAGACTGACAGGGATGACTGAAGCTTTCTTT. This translates into CASRLTGMTEAFF. The J gene is TRBJ1-1, the V gene TRBV5-6; TRBD1 aligns across 7 bases. Per the germline V gene, CDR1 is SGHDT and CDR2 is YYEEEE. The CDR3 has 13 residues. Trimming cost V 5 bases and J 5 bases; bases outside gene matches: 6. The variable domain in full, completed from reference TRBV5-6 and TRBJ1-1, reads DAGVTQSPTHLIKTRGQQVTLRCSPKSGHDTVSWYQQALGQGPQFIFQYYEEEERQRGNFPDRFSGHQFPNYSSELNVNALLLGDSALYLCASRLTGMTEAFFGQGTRLTVV.

The chain has TRBV6-5 and TRBJ2-7; 8 bases are a match to TRBD1. The CDR3 consists of 13 residues. Germline CDR1 MNHEY, CDR2 SVGAGI. The V segment lost 10 bases and the J segment 4 bases; nucleotides outside the gene matches: 9. The CDR3 DNA follows: TGTGCCATCACCTCAGGGGGCGGTTACGAGCAGTACTTC. Translated: CAITSGGGYEQYF.

The chain joins TRBV6-5 to TRBJ2-7; 10 bases map to TRBD1. V shed 2 bases, J shed 1 base, and the junction held 2 bases outside the gene matches. CDR3 length: 15 amino acids. Germline CDR1 reads MNHEY; CDR2 reads SVGAGI. Written as DNA, the CDR3 is TGTGCCAGCAGTTACAGGGACAGGGGATCCTACGAGCAGTACTTC. Amino acids: CASSYRDRGSYEQYF.

The chain is built from TRBV4-2 and TRBJ2-3, with TRBD2 matching 9 bases. V was clipped by 0 bases and J by 4 bases; unmatched bases: 5. Germline V gives CDR1 LGHNA, CDR2 YNFKEQ. The CDR3 loop spans 16 amino acids. The CDR3 coding sequence is TGTGCCAGCAGCCAAGAGGGCGGGGGGGCTCCAGATACGCAGTATTTT. It specifies CASSQEGGGAPDTQYF.

The chain has TRBV5-1 and TRBJ1-1; D unclear. This CDR3 has 14 residues. Trimming removed 4 bases at V and 1 base at J, with 11 bases between. Germline CDR1 and CDR2: SGHRS and YFSETQ. Written as DNA, the CDR3 is TGCGCCAGCAGCAGGTCCAGACAGAACACTGAAGCTTTCTTT. Its protein product is CASSRSRQNTEAFF.

This chain uses TRBV28 with TRBJ1-5; D unresolved. Trimming removed 6 bases at V and 2 bases at J, with 11 bases between. The CDR3 sequence is 14 residues long. The germline V gene encodes CDR1 MDHEN and CDR2 SYDVKM. CDR3 loop: CASSRAGGNQPQHF. The CDR3 region has the DNA TGTGCCAGCAGCCGTGCCGGGGGCAATCAGCCCCAGCATTTT.

V is TRBV10-3 and J is TRBJ1-3, with D possibly TRBD1 on 5 matching bases. Trimming stripped 3 bases from V and 4 bases from J, with 10 bases between. The CDR3 contains 14 residues. Germline V gives CDR1 ENHRY, CDR2 SYGVKD. CDR3: CAISDKGKGNTIYF. The CDR3 region has the DNA TGTGCCATCAGTGACAAGGGGAAAGGAAACACCATATATTTT.

This chain uses TRBV30 with TRBJ2-5, with 11 bases matching TRBD2. Germline V gene lookup returns CDR1 GTSNPN and CDR2 SVGIG (reference sequence). The CDR3 runs 14 residues. Unmatched junction bases numbered 4, after V lost 0 bases and J lost 7 bases. Here the CDR3 reads CAWSVLSGGGTQYF. As DNA, the CDR3 is TGTGCCTGGAGTGTACTTAGCGGGGGGGGGACCCAGTACTTC. The full variable domain, completed using reference TRBV30 and TRBJ2-5, is SQTIHQWPATLVQPVGSPLSLECTVEGTSNPNLYWYRQAAGRGLQLLFYSVGIGQISSEVPQNLSASRPQDRQFILSSKKLLLSDSGFYLCAWSVLSGGGTQYFGPGTRLLVL.

A single count supports this clone. The junction departs from germline at one end; a sequencing error may be responsible. The chain combines TRBV6-5 with TRBJ2-2, with TRBD1 matching 7 bases. The CDR3 length is 14 residues. Germline V gene lookup returns CDR1 MNHEY and CDR2 SVGAGI. The CDR3 nucleotides are TGTGCCAGCAGGTTAGACAGGGCGTCCGGCGAGCTGTTTTTT. Protein sequence: CASRLDRASGELFF.

The chain combines TRBV7-2 with TRBJ2-3, with D perhaps matching TRBD2 (6 bases). The CDR3 is made up of 16 amino acids. V lost 5 bases and J 0 bases, leaving 15 bases between the germline ends. From germline, CDR1 is SGHTA and CDR2 FQGNSA. Here the CDR3 DNA reads TGTGCCAGCAGCCCCCGGAGGGGATTTAGCACAGATACGCAGTATTTT. Translation gives CASSPRRGFSTDTQYF. The full variable domain, in which reference TRBV7-2 and TRBJ2-3 provide the parts outside the CDR3, is GAGVSQSPSNKVTEKGKDVELRCDPISGHTALYWYRQSLGQGLEFLIYFQGNSAPDKSGLPSDRFSAERTGGSVSTLTIQRTQQEDSAVYLCASSPRRGFSTDTQYFGPGTRLTVL.

This clone was observed at least ten times. The chain employs TRBV6-6 and TRBJ2-1, with TRBD1 matching 7 bases. Germline CDR1 and CDR2: MNHNY and SVGAGI (reference sequence). Losses at the gene ends were 4 bases for V and 2 bases for J; bases not matched to a gene: 5. There are 15 residues in the CDR3. The CDR3 protein is CASSSTGWTYNEQFF. The CDR3 DNA sequence: TGTGCCAGCAGTTCGACAGGGTGGACCTACAATGAGCAGTTCTTC.

The chain combines TRBV19 with TRBJ2-5, with TRBD1 identical over 8 bases. CDR3 length: 17 amino acids. Trimming removed 0 bases from V and 1 base from J; junction bases left unmatched: 7. Germline lookup yields CDR1 LNHDA and CDR2 SQIVND (reference sequence). In DNA, the CDR3 is TGTGCCAGTAGTATAGATGGGGCAGGGGGCTTCCAAGAGACCCAGTACTTC. It yields the protein CASSIDGAGGFQETQYF.

The chain's CDR3 is CASSLGRGETQYF. CDR3 bases: TGTGCCAGCAGCCTGGGGCGCGGAGAGACCCAGTACTTC. The V call is TRBV5-4, the J call TRBJ2-5; a weak D match, TRBD1 (5 bases). V dropped 4 bases and J dropped 4 bases, with 11 bases sitting between them. The CDR3 consists of 13 residues. Per the germline V gene, CDR1 is SGHNT and CDR2 is YYREEE (reference sequence).

V usage is TRBV9 and J usage is TRBJ2-2, with 7 bases lining up with TRBD2. V lost 2 bases to trimming and J lost 6 bases; unmatched junction nucleotides: 19. Germline CDR1 SGDLS, CDR2 YYNGEE. The CDR3 sequence is 19 residues long. The CDR3 DNA reads TGTGCCAGCAGCGTTTCCTCTGGGGGGGGGACCCCCAGGGCCGGGGAGCTGTTTTTT. Residues: CASSVSSGGGTPRAGELFF.

A remark on this clone: This sample includes further DNA sequences coding for the same CDR3. The rearrangement joins TRBV30 to TRBJ1-5; D remains unclear. CDR3 length: 13 residues. Germline loops: CDR1 GTSNPN, CDR2 SVGIG (reference sequence). Between the trimmed V and J ends, which lost 2 bases and 4 bases, there was a span of 9 bases. CDR3 sequence reads: CAWSSRENQPQHF. In DNA, the CDR3 is TGTGCCTGGAGTTCCCGGGAGAATCAGCCCCAGCATTTT.

This chain links TRBV19 with TRBJ2-3, with D perhaps matching TRBD2 (6 bases). The CDR3 covers 14 residues. V shed 5 bases and J shed 6 bases, with 15 bases lying between them. CDR1 is LNHDA and CDR2 is SQIVND in the germline V gene (reference sequence). The CDR3 region is CASSLGGLSDTQYF. CDR3 DNA: TGTGCCAGTAGTCTGGGGGGTCTATCTGATACGCAGTATTTT.

Worth noting for this clone: One end of the junction fails to match germline, which may point to a read error. The J gene is TRBJ2-2, the V gene TRBV6-5; D call uncertain. The CDR3 totals 14 residues. Germline values: CDR1 MNHEY, CDR2 SVGAGI. The chain's CDR3 is CASSYFDSTGELFF. The CDR3 DNA is TGTGCCAGCAGCTACTTTGACTCAACCGGGGAGCTGTTTTTT.

This clone has a single count. V usage is TRBV28 and J usage is TRBJ2-4, with TRBD2 identical over 11 bases. Losses at the gene ends were 2 bases for V and 0 bases for J; bases not matched to a gene: 24. The CDR3 is 24 residues long. Germline CDR1 MDHEN, CDR2 SYDVKM. The CDR3 DNA reads TGTGCCAGCAGTTTACGACACGCAGGATGGGGGGTGACTAGCGGGACGCTAGCCAAAAACATTCAGTACTTC. The encoded protein is CASSLRHAGWGVTSGTLAKNIQYF.

The chain has TRBV4-2 and TRBJ2-7, with D tentatively TRBD2 (7 bases). CDR1 is LGHNA and CDR2 is YNFKEQ in the germline V gene. V was cut by 4 bases and J by 3 bases, with 22 bases left in between. The CDR3 is 17 residues long. This CDR3 reads CASSLQGGLGYGYEQYF. The CDR3 DNA is TGTGCCAGCAGCCTACAGGGAGGACTAGGGTACGGCTACGAGCAGTACTTC.

The rearrangement uses TRBV28 and TRBJ1-3; D gene unclear. The germline gives CDR1 MDHEN, CDR2 SYDVKM. The ends were cut back, 7 bases at V and 8 bases at J, with 9 bases in the middle. The CDR3 is 11 residues long. CDR3 region: CASILLDTIYF. The DNA for the CDR3 is TGTGCCAGCATCTTACTTGACACCATATATTTT.

This chain uses TRBV12-3 or TRBV12-4 with TRBJ2-3; D remains unclear. The V and J ends lost 5 bases and 5 bases respectively, with 5 bases between them. The CDR3 covers 11 residues. CDR3 residues: CASSPLDTQYF. The CDR3 DNA sequence: TGTGCCAGCAGTCCCCTAGATACGCAGTATTTT.

The chain recombines TRBV3-1 (or the pseudogene TRBV3-2) with TRBJ2-2; D may be TRBD2 (5 bases). Trimming cost V 4 bases and J 5 bases, with 8 bases left between them. Per germline, CDR1 LGHDT and CDR2 YNNKEL (reference sequence). The CDR3 is made up of 13 amino acids. CDR3 sequence: CASSLTSTGELFF. The CDR3 nucleotides are TGTGCCAGCAGCCTTACTAGTACCGGGGAGCTGTTTTTT.

This clone was found a few times. The rearrangement uses TRBV19 and TRBJ1-2, with 7 nucleotides matching TRBD1. This CDR3 contains 14 residues. Trimming at V came to 8 bases and at J to 6 bases, leaving 12 bases not matched to a gene. Germline CDR1 LNHDA, CDR2 SQIVND (reference sequence). CDR3 nucleotides: TGTGCCAGTGGGAAAGTGACAGGGTTGGATGGCTACACCTTC. Amino acid sequence: CASGKVTGLDGYTF.

The V and J genes are TRBV7-9 and TRBJ2-1; tentative D call: TRBD1 (5 bases). CDR3 length equals 12 residues. V shed 2 bases and J shed 7 bases, with 6 bases lying between them. Germline assignment: CDR1 SEHNR and CDR2 FQNEAQ (reference sequence). CDR3 residues: CASSLQGNEQFF. Here the CDR3 DNA reads TGTGCCAGCAGCTTACAGGGAAATGAGCAGTTCTTC. The whole variable domain, filled in from reference TRBV7-9 and TRBJ2-1, reads DTGVSQNPRHKITKRGQNVTFRCDPISEHNRLYWYRQTLGQGPEFLTYFQNEAQLEKSRLLSDRFSAERPKGSFSTLEIQRTEQGDSAMYLCASSLQGNEQFFGPGTRLTVL.